What follows describes a single T cell receptor (beta chain). The data belong to a study of blood T cells in healthy people across ages. Through a sample-barcoded 5' primer and a J-beta primer mix, a second PCR was run for roughly 6 to 12 cycles. TCRdb independently ran MiXCR on the 5' RACE reads; one entry per CDR3 protein. The sample yields fewer than 950,000 distinct CDR3 sequences, under 40% seen once. The CDR3 has 16 residues. V was trimmed by 5 bases and J by 5 bases, leaving 19 bases between them. CDR1 is DFQATT and CDR2 is SNEGSKA in the germline V gene (reference sequence). The individuals who served as donors were healthy Caucasians living in Russia, aged roughly 6 to 95.

Sequenced input: blood. The TCR was taken from a man aged 18 to 30 in good health. The rearrangement uses TRBV20-1 and TRBJ1-6, with D possibly TRBD1 on 6 matching bases. The DNA of the CDR3 is TGCAGTGCTGCTGGGTGGGGGGGCTTGAATAATTCACCCCTCCACTTT. It yields the protein CSAAGWGGLNNSPLHF.